Presented here are 2 T cell receptor beta chains from one specimen sequenced in a study of PD-1 blockade in classical Hodgkin lymphoma. Sequenced by immunoSEQ multiplex PCR; TCRdb stores in-frame clones only, minus some. The repertoire includes roughly 56,000 clones, roughly 91% of them detected once, and around 5.4% sits in the top ten. Brentuximab vedotin exposure varied among the patients, all of whom had relapsed after autologous stem cell transplantation. This sample comprised peripheral blood mononuclear cells (PBMCs), obtained before the second cycle of nivolumab. The receptors shown here come from a human donor with classical Hodgkin lymphoma.

This clone was detected only once. The chain couples TRBV5-1 to TRBJ2-2; no clear D. The CDR3 has 13 residues. V lost 2 bases, J lost 8 bases, and 10 bases lay in between. The germline gives CDR1 SGHRS, CDR2 YFSETQ. CDR3 coding DNA: TGCGCCAGCAGCTTCCAAACCGGAGGGGAGCTGTTTTTT. Translated: CASSFQTGGELFF.

This clone was seen just once. This chain's CDR3 is CASSLEHLVYEQYF. In nucleotides, the CDR3 is TGCGCCAGCAGCTTGGAACACTTAGTCTACGAGCAGTACTTC. This sequence joins TRBV5-1 and TRBJ2-7; the D is unclear. Per the germline V gene, CDR1 is SGHRS and CDR2 is YFSETQ. Trimming took off 0 bases at V and 3 bases at J, with 10 bases between the two ends. The CDR3 totals 14 residues.